This T cell receptor beta chain was identified during a study of spatial heterogeneity in lung cancer. V lost 1 base, J lost 6 bases, and 3 bases stayed unmatched. The CDR3 has 15 residues. Germline lookup yields CDR1 SGHVS and CDR2 FNYEAQ. From the 5' RACE reads, TCRdb called clonotypes with MiXCR, one entry per CDR3 protein. The sample lists tens of thousands of distinct CDR3 sequences; 3.3% were seen once. Time point noted: sample taken at primary tumor resection. Whole RNA was taken from tumor, nontumor lung or frozen PBMC; it was then sequenced unsorted. This chain joins TRBV7-6 and TRBJ2-1; 10 bases are a match to TRBD2. The input for sequencing was PBMCs, taken at surgery. The TCR sequence derives from a female donor with early-stage non-small cell lung cancer. The CDR3 bases are TGTGCCAGCAGCTTAGTGGCTAGCGGGAGCAATGAGCAGTTCTTC. Amino acids: CASSLVASGSNEQFF.